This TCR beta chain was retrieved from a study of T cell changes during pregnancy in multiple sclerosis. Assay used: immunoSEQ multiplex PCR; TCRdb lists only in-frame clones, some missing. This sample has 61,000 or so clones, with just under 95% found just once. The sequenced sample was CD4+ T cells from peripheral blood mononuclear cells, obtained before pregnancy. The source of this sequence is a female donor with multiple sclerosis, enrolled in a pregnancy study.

The CDR3 bases are TGTGCCAGCAGTGAAATCGAGCCCCGGCGGCGCAATCAGCCCCAGCATTTT. It translates to CASSEIEPRRRNQPQHF. The chain combines TRBV6-1 with TRBJ1-5; D gene ambiguous. CDR3 length: 17 amino acids. Germline V gene lookup returns CDR1 MNHNS and CDR2 SASEGT. V dropped 2 bases and J dropped 2 bases, with 16 bases sitting between them.